Given below is one TCR beta chain in context. This sample was included in a study of blood T cell repertoires in COVID-19. CDR1 and CDR2 (germline): SNHLY, FYNNEI. This CDR3 contains 14 residues. Trimming removed 3 bases from V and 5 bases from J; junction bases left unmatched: 3. TCRdb keeps only in-frame clones here, not all; method: immunoSEQ multiplex PCR. Of more than 300,000 clones listed, about 90% are singletons. The chain combines TRBV2 with TRBJ2-5; 10 bases line up with TRBD1. Material: peripheral blood. The source of this sequence is a middle-aged woman with COVID-19, enrolled during active disease. CDR3 sequence: CASSETGGGETQYF. The CDR3 DNA is TGTGCCAGCAGTGAGACAGGGGGCGGGGAGACCCAGTACTTC.